Listed below are T cell receptor beta chains from one sample, sequenced in a study of OX40 agonist ivuxolimab in advanced cancers. The data were produced by immunoSEQ multiplex PCR, yet TCRdb's version contains in-frame clones alone and is incomplete. This sample carries tens of thousands of clones, roughly 90% of them seen once, and the ten largest clones take under 5.5%. Specimen: CD4+ or CD8+ T cells sorted from blood, collected in a trial of the OX40 agonist ivuxolimab. Receptors originate from an adult with an advanced solid tumor such as melanoma, head and neck, liver or kidney cancer. Each CDR3 is given with its conserved first and last residue. D genes are given only for firm matches. Part of the rows lack a size; the others show once, few, many or a class for expanded clones.

CDR3nt,CDR3aa,abundance,len,j_gene,v_gene,d_gene
TGTGCCAGCAGCTTGACAGACTATGGCTACACCTTC,CASSLTDYGYTF,-,12,TRBJ1-2,TRBV7-9,-
TGCGCCAGCAGCCCCGGGAGTGGGAGCAGGGAGACCCAGTACTTC,CASSPGSGSRETQYF,-,15,TRBJ2-5,TRBV5-1,-
TGTGCCAGCAGCCTAGCTAGCGGGGGGTGGGAGACCCAGTACTTC,CASSLASGGWETQYF,-,15,TRBJ2-5,TRBV11-3,TRBD2
TGCAGCGTTTTTACAGGGGGCGTTTTGAACACTGAAGCTTTCTTT,CSVFTGGVLNTEAFF,-,15,TRBJ1-1,TRBV29-1,TRBD1
TGTGCCAGTAACGCTAGGGGACAGGGGCCGCCCTATGGCTACACCTTC,CASNARGQGPPYGYTF,-,16,TRBJ1-2,TRBV19,TRBD1
TGTGCCAGCAGTCAATCTACGGGACAGGGATACCCCGGGGAGCTGTTTTTT,CASSQSTGQGYPGELFF,-,17,TRBJ2-2,TRBV7-2,TRBD1
TGTGCCTGGAGTCCCGGAAATACTAGAGGCTACACCTTC,CAWSPGNTRGYTF,-,13,TRBJ1-2,TRBV30,-
TGTGCCAGCAGCCCGGAGGGCTGGGGAGAGACCCAGTACTTC,CASSPEGWGETQYF,-,14,TRBJ2-5,TRBV13,-
TGTGCCAGCAGTCGGACGGGGGGCACAGATACGCAGTATTTT,CASSRTGGTDTQYF,once,14,TRBJ2-3,TRBV27,-
TGTGCCAGCAGCCAAGTGGGCAGGGGGAATGAGCAGTTCTTC,CASSQVGRGNEQFF,-,14,TRBJ2-1,TRBV14,TRBD1
TGCGCCAGCAGCCAAGGACAGGCAACTAATGAAAAACTGTTTTTT,CASSQGQATNEKLFF,-,15,TRBJ1-4,TRBV5-1,TRBD1
TGTGCCAGCAGTGACCAGCGATTCCCGACCTACGAGCAGTACTTC,CASSDQRFPTYEQYF,-,15,TRBJ2-7,TRBV13,-
TGCGCCAGCAGCTTGGGGCCTGCGAGGTCAGATACGCAGTATTTT,CASSLGPARSDTQYF,once,15,TRBJ2-3,TRBV5-1,-
TGTGCCAGCAGCATCCGGGGGAGAGGCCAAGAGACCCAGTACTTC,CASSIRGRGQETQYF,-,15,TRBJ2-5,TRBV6-6,-
TGTGCCAGCAGCTTTGGTGGCACAGATACGCAGTATTTT,CASSFGGTDTQYF,few,13,TRBJ2-3,TRBV7-6,-
TGTGCCAGCAGTGATTCAAGCCCGGCGAACACTGAAGCTTTCTTT,CASSDSSPANTEAFF,-,15,TRBJ1-1,TRBV2,-
TGTGCCAGCAGCTTAGCCCCCGGACTAGCGGGAGGCCCCCATCGAGCAGATACGCAGTATTTT,CASSLAPGLAGGPHRADTQYF,-,21,TRBJ2-3,TRBV7-2,TRBD2
TGTGCCAGCAGTGAAGGTCGCAGTCCGGGACTAGCGGGAGAGACCCAGTACTTC,CASSEGRSPGLAGETQYF,-,18,TRBJ2-5,TRBV6-1,TRBD2
TGTGCCAGCCATGACAGGGATCAGCCCCAGCATTTT,CASHDRDQPQHF,-,12,TRBJ1-5,TRBV19,TRBD1
TGTGCCAGCAGCTTAGAAGGCCTGCTCACTGAAGCTTTCTTT,CASSLEGLLTEAFF,-,14,TRBJ1-1,TRBV7-8,-
TGTGCCAGCAGCTTAGCGACAGGGGGCGGGCAGCCCCAGCATTTT,CASSLATGGGQPQHF,-,15,TRBJ1-5,TRBV7-9,TRBD1
TGTGCCAGCAGTGAATTGGGCCGGGAGGTCCTCACAGATACGCAGTATTTT,CASSELGREVLTDTQYF,-,17,TRBJ2-3,TRBV2,TRBD2
TGTGCCAGCAGCTTAACCGTTGACAGGGCGGATACGCAGTATTTT,CASSLTVDRADTQYF,once,15,TRBJ2-3,TRBV11-2,TRBD1
TGTGCCAGCAGTCCCCGCGGGCGGGGTTATGAGCAGTTCTTC,CASSPRGRGYEQFF,-,14,TRBJ2-1,TRBV27,-
TGTGCCAGCAGCCCGAAGGGGCTATCTAATGAAAAACTGTTTTTT,CASSPKGLSNEKLFF,-,15,TRBJ1-4,TRBV7-8,-
TGTGCCAGCAGCCTAACGACAGGGATGTACGAGCAGTACTTC,CASSLTTGMYEQYF,-,14,TRBJ2-7,TRBV11-2,TRBD1
TGCAGCGTTGAAGGGGGGAGAGGGTTCGATGGCTACACCTTC,CSVEGGRGFDGYTF,-,14,TRBJ1-2,TRBV29-1,-
TGTGCCAGCAGCGGGCGCCAGGCTTCCTTCACAGATACGCAGTATTTT,CASSGRQASFTDTQYF,-,16,TRBJ2-3,TRBV7-8,-
TGTGCCAGCAGTTTACGAGGGTACGAGCAGTACTTC,CASSLRGYEQYF,-,12,TRBJ2-7,TRBV28,-
TGTGCCACCAGCAGAGAAGGTAGCGGGAGCTCCTACAATGAGCAGTTCTTC,CATSREGSGSSYNEQFF,-,17,TRBJ2-1,TRBV15,TRBD2
TGTGCCAGCAGCTTGGTAGCGGGAGGGAGAGAGACCCAGTACTTC,CASSLVAGGRETQYF,-,15,TRBJ2-5,TRBV5-4,TRBD2
TGTGCCAGCAGCAAAGGCGGCACGGCTAACACTGAAGCTTTCTTT,CASSKGGTANTEAFF,-,15,TRBJ1-1,TRBV21-1,-
TGTGCCAGCAGCCCGCTGACAGGGAGTACAGATACGCAGTATTTT,CASSPLTGSTDTQYF,-,15,TRBJ2-3,TRBV7-3,TRBD1
TGTGCCAGCAGCGACTTTCAGGGCGCGGCCAAAAACATTCAGTACTTC,CASSDFQGAAKNIQYF,-,16,TRBJ2-4,TRBV7-9,-
TGTGCCAGCAGCTCTCCGGACACCTACGAGCAGTACTTC,CASSSPDTYEQYF,-,13,TRBJ2-7,TRBV27,-
TGTGCTAGTGCCCGGGACATCTATGGCTACACCTTC,CASARDIYGYTF,-,12,TRBJ1-2,TRBV12-5,-
TGTGCCAGCAGCTTATCACCTAACACTGAAGCTTTCTTT,CASSLSPNTEAFF,once,13,TRBJ1-1,TRBV11-3,-
TGTGCCAGCAAGGGTTCTTACAATGAGCAGTTCTTC,CASKGSYNEQFF,-,12,TRBJ2-1,TRBV27,-
TGCGCCAGCAGCCTACGACCCTTCGGACAGGGGGCTGGCACCGGGGAGCTGTTTTTT,CASSLRPFGQGAGTGELFF,once,19,TRBJ2-2,TRBV5-1,TRBD1
TGCAGCGTTGTCCTAGCGACGCACACAGATACGCAGTATTTT,CSVVLATHTDTQYF,-,14,TRBJ2-3,TRBV29-1,-
TGCGCCAGCAGTTCCACCGGGACAGGGTCAAACATTCAGTACTTC,CASSSTGTGSNIQYF,-,15,TRBJ2-4,TRBV5-1,TRBD1
TGTGCCAGCAGTGAAGCTTTGGGTAGCGGGTCCTACAATGAGCAGTTCTTC,CASSEALGSGSYNEQFF,-,17,TRBJ2-1,TRBV6-1,TRBD2
TGTGCCAGCAGGGCTGCTGTGGAGACCCAGTACTTC,CASRAAVETQYF,once,12,TRBJ2-5,TRBV6-5,-
TGTGCCAGCATGGACAGGGGTAACACCGGGGAGCTGTTTTTT,CASMDRGNTGELFF,-,14,TRBJ2-2,TRBV7-6,TRBD1
TGTGCCAGCAGCTCGTCACTCAGCGGGAGGCGCAATGAGCAGTTCTTC,CASSSSLSGRRNEQFF,-,16,TRBJ2-1,TRBV9,TRBD2
TGTGCCAGCAGCTCCCAGGGAGGAGGGGCCAACGTCCTGACTTTC,CASSSQGGGANVLTF,-,15,TRBJ2-6,TRBV5-6,-
TGTGCCAGCAGTAAGGGGTTGTACAATGAGCAGTTCTTC,CASSKGLYNEQFF,-,13,TRBJ2-1,TRBV6-6,-
TGTGCCAGCAGCTTGACACAGGGGGCTCGGGAGACCCAGTACTTC,CASSLTQGARETQYF,few,15,TRBJ2-5,TRBV11-2,TRBD1
TGTGCCAGCACCCCACTAGCGGGAGGGCAGGAGACCCAGTACTTC,CASTPLAGGQETQYF,-,15,TRBJ2-5,TRBV6-5,TRBD2
TGTGCCAGCAGCTGGAGGGTGGGGAACACTGAAGCTTTCTTT,CASSWRVGNTEAFF,-,14,TRBJ1-1,TRBV5-4,-
TGTGCCAGCAGCTTAGGGAGGGGGAAGGACTATGGCTACACCTTC,CASSLGRGKDYGYTF,-,15,TRBJ1-2,TRBV7-8,-
TGTGCCAGCAGTCAGGACAAGCTCGACACTGAAGCTTTCTTT,CASSQDKLDTEAFF,-,14,TRBJ1-1,TRBV6-6,-
TGTGCCAGCAGTGATGGAAATCAGCCCCAGCATTTT,CASSDGNQPQHF,-,12,TRBJ1-5,TRBV6-1,-
TGTGCCAGCAGCCAAGGGTCACCCCTCCACTTT,CASSQGSPLHF,-,11,TRBJ1-6,TRBV14,-
TGTGCCAGCAGGGCCGACAGAGGCGCTGAAGCTTTCTTT,CASRADRGAEAFF,-,13,TRBJ1-1,TRBV2,-
TGTGCCAGCAGCAAAAAGCGTGGCCGGATCTATGAGCAGTTCTTC,CASSKKRGRIYEQFF,-,15,TRBJ2-1,TRBV7-8,-
TGCGCCAGCAGCGAAGGGACCCGAACCGGGGAGCTGTTTTTT,CASSEGTRTGELFF,-,14,TRBJ2-2,TRBV5-1,-
TGTGCCAGCAGCCCGCACCCAGGGGGCCTGGGCTCTGGGGCCAACGTCCTGACTTTC,CASSPHPGGLGSGANVLTF,-,19,TRBJ2-6,TRBV7-3,TRBD1